A selection of T cell receptor beta chains follows, all from one sample in a study of blood T cell repertoires in COVID-19. Method: immunoSEQ multiplex PCR; TCRdb's copy keeps in-frame clones and lacks some. Among roughly 200,000 clones, 86% were seen once, and the ten largest hold around 3.8%. Sequences were obtained from PBMCs or T cells enriched from blood (not recorded which). Source of these receptors: a woman between 40 and 55 years old with acute COVID-19. Both conserved end residues are part of each CDR3.

v_call | cdr3_aa
TRBV11-2 | CASSLGQQVAETQYF
TRBV5-4 | CASSPTSGSYEQYF
TRBV18 | CASSPGLATYNEQFF
TRBV19 | CASSEGLASGNTIYF
TRBV6-5 | CASSYGLAKNIQYF
TRBV2 | CASSVKTEAFF
TRBV14 | CASSQVINEQFF
TRBV5-6 | CASSGDRGGGYTF
TRBV2 | CASILQGTANTGELFF
TRBV6-5 | CASSYGTPDQPQHF
TRBV4-3 | CASSLPGGNEQFF
TRBV12-5 | CASGLVVTPDNTGELFF
TRBV6-2/TRBV6-3 | CASSLPAYSNQPQHF
TRBV5-1 | CASSLDEGALTNEKLFF
TRBV5-1 | CASSTPPGGQGYNEQFF
TRBV2 | CASRGGRGNTEAFF